This T cell receptor beta chain was identified in a study of cytomegalovirus exposure and HLA in healthy donors (dated by TCRdb to between 2016 and 2019). In terms of the full investigation: According to an earlier analysis of a few hundred of the donors, some 170 million T cells yielded 95 million to 140 million unique TCR beta sequences and about 300 Gb of sequence data. The study combined high-throughput TCR immunosequencing, statistical association of individual TCRs with disease status, and machine learning to predict cytomegalovirus infection status. The T cell repertoires of under 700 subjects were profiled by immunosequencing and related to cytomegalovirus serostatus. Along with the roughly 670-subject first cohort, a separate validation cohort of around 120 different subjects was used. A later analysis re-analyzed previously published TCR beta repertoires from hundreds of donors and added high-resolution HLA genotyping to study TCR occurrence patterns. An early release covering roughly 600 HLA-typed donors comprised around 300 gigabases of sequencing data and around 86 million unique TCR sequences. Because of strong linkage in the cohort, roughly five DR-DQ haplotypes were treated as single units for association and clustering. Alongside the repertoire data, information on donor age, sex, ethnicity and CMV serostatus was compiled. All discovery cohort repertoires had been generated on a single sequencing platform. Typing coverage differed by locus: A, B, C, DRB1 and DQB1 were typed in about 620-630 donors, DQA1 in 522, DPA1 in 600 to 610, and DPB1 in 450 to 480. Of the roughly 390 genotyped donors, over 70% fell in the genetic ancestry cluster associated with self-reported Caucasian donors. A later genetic analysis used genome-wide SNP genotypes for 398 of the 666 donors, treating that subset as a discovery cohort. The study aimed to test whether cataloging public T cell receptors could reveal signatures of past pathogen exposure. To decide whether each TCR beta V gene segment behaved as functional or pseudogenic, an earlier analysis of some 580 of the donors relied on high-throughput TCR beta sequencing. Both class I and class II loci were covered by HLA typing, at four-digit resolution. Among some 400 genotyped donors of the cohort, an average of approximately 200,000 unique TCR beta nucleotide sequences was sequenced per donor, of which 15% to 20% were non-productive. The later analysis used no new phenotypic data to find candidate immune exposures, relying instead on TCR beta sequences and their occurrence across donors. Study-wide findings and limitations: Sequencing depth was assumed to be roughly uniform across donors in the presence/absence analyses, though that assumption may not hold. A later analysis found that TCR association rates varied across HLA loci, with DRB1 alleles showing the most associated TCRs and HLA-C alleles the fewest. Because counts were too low, some 16 rarely observed V segments, including chromosome 9 orphons, were excluded from the earlier analysis of 587 of the donors. Three of the identified cytomegalovirus-associated TCR beta chains were confirmed in vitro to be specific for cytomegalovirus antigens. The authors suggested that the approach could potentially be extended to other disease states and immunological phenotypes. When HLA alleles, especially DR and DQ, strongly co-occurred, attributing TCR associations to individual alleles was difficult. Across donors, most TCR sequences were observed very rarely, whereas some public TCRs were present in many individuals. V-gene and J-gene trimming of TCR beta chains was associated with a missense DCLRE1C variant in a later genetic analysis, and the association was replicated in an independent cohort. In a later analysis, some 18,000 TCR beta sequences were associated with specific HLA alleles at a false discovery rate of 0.05. In a later analysis, HLA-associated TCR beta chains showed more clonal expansion and lower generation probabilities than non-associated chains that were equally common. The study gave a list of under 200 TCR beta chains associated with cytomegalovirus. A later genetic analysis reported fewer N-insertions in productive TCRs among donors in an Asian-associated ancestry cluster than the roughly 640-donor mean. A later analysis reported that several top co-occurrence clusters appeared linked to parvovirus B19, influenza, CMV and Epstein-Barr virus. Cytomegalovirus status was reported to be diagnosed by the classifier with high specificity and sensitivity in both the original and validation cohorts. CMV serostatus was the only immune exposure information available for the cohort. A later analysis found that most CMV-associated TCR beta chains appeared HLA-restricted, with HLA associations seemingly driven largely by CMV exposure. Only TCR beta chains were sequenced in this cohort, and the absence of alpha or paired-chain data limited detectable features. In an earlier analysis of fewer than 750 of the donors, most TCR beta V segments were observed in productive rearrangements about 87% or about 30% of the time, broadly matching IMGT annotations. A further reported finding was that TCR beta sequences accurately predicted the HLA-A and HLA-B alleles for most subjects in the first cohort. Linkage disequilibrium might explain the correlated functional status among segregating V segments, but an unknown experimental factor could not be excluded. A cluster of highly shared sequence variants was judged likely to represent a technical artifact of the sequencing pipeline. Because HLA typing was missing for some donors at each locus, association tests included only the typed subset.

In total, 630 or so healthy bone marrow donors made up the cohort. At the time of sampling, all cohort members were nominally healthy, though unrecorded immune exposures were likely present. The donor tested CMV seropositive, placing the donor among the 310 or so seropositive members of the cohort. A peripheral blood sample was provided by each donor, and peripheral blood mononuclear cells were used for TCR beta sequencing. Genomic DNA extraction from the blood cell samples was performed with the Qiagen DNeasy Blood Extraction Kit. Comments on this clone: Its cognate antigen has yet to be identified. Base qualities are missing; no much larger clone stands one base away.

The method behind the library was the immunoSEQ multiplex PCR assay. The multiplex PCR relied on a mix of 60 forward primers for TCR Vbeta segments and 13 reverse primers for TCR Jbeta segments. The CDR3 region of rearranged TCR beta genes was amplified from genomic DNA with a multiplex PCR assay. The amplified TCR beta libraries were sequenced on the Illumina HiSeq System as 87-base-pair reads. From the authors' description of their analysis: A later analysis counted tens of millions of unique TCR beta chains across the 550 to 800 repertoires, and approximately 11 million of these chains were shared by at least two donors. To remove PCR and sequencing errors, raw reads were error-corrected and collapsed into unique sequences using a nearest-neighbor algorithm that merged closely related sequences. CDR3 sequences were aligned to IMGT reference sequences to assign V, D and J gene segments. For a sequence to be retained, at least a six-nucleotide match to both a V gene segment and a J gene segment was required. A rearrangement counted as productive if the CDR3 had no stop codons and remained in frame with V and J, and every other rearrangement counted as non-productive. Following IMGT convention, CDR3 was defined as the stretch from the second conserved V-encoded cysteine to the conserved J-encoded phenylalanine. Sequences without an unambiguous match to a single V gene segment were excluded from the earlier analysis of about 640 of the donors. An earlier analysis of 587 of the donors called V segments functional above 56.7% productive rearrangements and segregating when the between-donor standard deviation exceeded 5%. To diagnose cytomegalovirus status from the catalog of TCR beta chain sequences, a statistical classification framework was built. A later analysis assigned V and J genes by comparing TCR nucleotide sequences with IMGT/GENE-DB human TR gene sequences. Using the TCRdist pipeline, a later analysis assigned CDR3 sequences along with most-parsimonious VDJ recombination scenarios. In a later analysis, every TCR beta chain was defined by the combination of its CDR3 amino acid sequence and its V-gene family, and reads without a unique V-gene family were dropped. To address suspected cross-contamination and a sequencing artifact, a later analysis removed approximately 590 highly shared, low-generation-probability nucleotide sequences. For each public chain, a later analysis derived a clonal expansion index from normalized ranks of inferred template counts within each repertoire. Generation probabilities in a later analysis came from a VDJ recombination model fitted to out-of-frame rearrangements, and those results were checked against IGoR. Hypergeometric tests were used in a later analysis to score TCR-TCR, TCR-HLA and TCR-CMV co-occurrence, with a repertoire-size bias correction applied to the TCR pairs. In a later analysis, false discovery rates were estimated by permuting HLA or CMV assignments 20 times. In a later analysis, co-occurring TCRs were grouped with DBSCAN, and TCRdist sequence similarity was added when clustering was performed within HLA-allele-positive subsets. For co-occurrence clustering, repertoires with fewer than 30,000 or more than 120,000 public chains were excluded, along with a handful of repertoires with anomalous nucleotide sharing. The table was pulled from immuneACCESS by TCRdb, which kept in-frame rearrangements only. Such tables lose some clones; where checked, under half of the loss comes from unresolved V genes, and the rest has no known cause. The DNA was the basis for D and trimming; V, J and clone size are from that table. A total of about 82,000 clones appear in this sample, roughly 64% of them only once. The ten largest clones take up around 16% of the sample.

The material sequenced was PBMCs. This clonotype was obtained from a woman aged 40 to 50 in good health and CMV-seropositive.

CDR3 region: CASSLRFGETQYF. The DNA reads TGTGCCAGCAGCTTGAGATTCGGGGAGACCCAGTACTTC. The rearrangement joined TRBV7-8 to TRBJ2-5; too little of a D gene remains to name it. The CDR3 covers 13 residues, taking in both the cysteine and the phenylalanine. Solely the CDR3 DNA is kept, with 39 bases framed from the first base. The junction shows trimming of 3 bases on V and 5 bases on J, plus 10 bases between the germline ends. Reading the germline V gene gives CDR1 SGHVS and CDR2 FQNEAQ.